This T cell receptor beta chain derives from a study of control samples from healthy donors and cancer patients (dated by TCRdb to the early 2020s). The CDR3, from cysteine to phenylalanine, totals 14 residues. Only the CDR3 DNA is retained, 42 bases long and in frame from the first base. From the germline V gene, CDR1 is MNHNS and CDR2 is SASEGT. The junction shows trimming of 1 base on V and 7 bases on J, plus 13 bases between the germline ends. Preparation of the library involved the immunoSEQ multiplex PCR assay. In TCRdb, the immuneACCESS table is reduced to in-frame sequences with V and J assigned. These tables do not hold every clone; where another copy was compared, an unresolved V gene accounts for under half, and the others remain unexplained. The sample table shows some 100,000 clones, and roughly nine tenths are seen once. The ten most abundant clones make up 4.4% of the sample. On this clone itself: The specificity of this receptor is unknown. One base away there is no much larger clone; base qualities are not given.

The source is a human donor in good health. The donor label of this sample is uncertain. Sequences were obtained from blood. This receptor chain uses TRBV6-1 and TRBJ2-5; TRBD2 might be the D gene, on 5 matching bases. CDR3 reads: CASSEVNREGTQYF. The sequence in DNA is TGTGCCAGCAGTGAAGTGAATCGGGAAGGGACCCAGTACTTC.